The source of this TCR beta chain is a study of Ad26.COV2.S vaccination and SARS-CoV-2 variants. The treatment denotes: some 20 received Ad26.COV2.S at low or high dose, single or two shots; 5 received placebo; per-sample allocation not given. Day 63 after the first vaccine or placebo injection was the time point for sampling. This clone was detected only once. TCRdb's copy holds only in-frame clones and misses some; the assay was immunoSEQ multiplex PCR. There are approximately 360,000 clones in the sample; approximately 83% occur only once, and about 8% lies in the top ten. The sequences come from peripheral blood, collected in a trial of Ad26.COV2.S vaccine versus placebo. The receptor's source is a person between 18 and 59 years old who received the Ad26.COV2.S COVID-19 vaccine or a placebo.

CDR3: CASSTLADLYEQYF. The CDR3 nucleotides read TGTGCCAGCAGTACACTAGCGGACCTCTACGAGCAGTACTTC. This chain connects TRBV6-6 to TRBJ2-7, with TRBD2 matching 8 bases. This CDR3 is 14 amino acids long. Unmatched junction bases numbered 6, after V lost 5 bases and J lost 3 bases. The germline V gene has CDR1 MNHNY and CDR2 SVGAGI (reference sequence).